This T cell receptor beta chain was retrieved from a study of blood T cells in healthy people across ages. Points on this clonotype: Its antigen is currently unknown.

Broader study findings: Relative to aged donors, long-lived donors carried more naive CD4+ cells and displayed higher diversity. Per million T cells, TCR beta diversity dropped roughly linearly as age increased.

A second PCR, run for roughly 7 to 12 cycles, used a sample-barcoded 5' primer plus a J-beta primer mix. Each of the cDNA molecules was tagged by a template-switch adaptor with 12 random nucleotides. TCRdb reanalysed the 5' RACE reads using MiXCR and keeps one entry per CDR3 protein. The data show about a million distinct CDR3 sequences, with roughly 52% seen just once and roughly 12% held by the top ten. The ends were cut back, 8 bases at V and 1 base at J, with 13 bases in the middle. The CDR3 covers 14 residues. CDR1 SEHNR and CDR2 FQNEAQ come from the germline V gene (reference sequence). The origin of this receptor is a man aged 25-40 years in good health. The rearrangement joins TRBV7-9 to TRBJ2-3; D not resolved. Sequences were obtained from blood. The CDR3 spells CASVWDGGTDTQYF. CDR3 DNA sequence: TGTGCCAGCGTTTGGGATGGAGGCACAGATACGCAGTATTTT.